Listed below are T cell receptor beta chains from one sample, sequenced in a study of graft-versus-host responses after intestinal transplantation. No antigen has been assigned to these receptors. TCRdb's copy holds only in-frame clones and misses some; the assay was immunoSEQ multiplex PCR. The table has 85,000 to 100,000 clones, 85% to 95% seen once. The source was unstimulated CD4+ T cells sorted from spleen or lymph node cells, collected before transplant. The origin of the receptors is a human donor who was the organ donor for an intestinal transplant. Both conserved end residues are part of each CDR3. Fields, in order: J gene, D gene, V gene, CDR3 DNA, CDR3 protein. D genes are given only for firm matches.

J gene: TRBJ2-2
D gene: TRBD1
V gene: TRBV19
CDR3 DNA: TGTGCCAGTGCTGCCGGGACAGGGAACACCGGGGAGCTGTTTTTT
CDR3 protein: CASAAGTGNTGELFF

J gene: TRBJ1-5
D gene: NA
V gene: TRBV11-2
CDR3 DNA: TGTGCCAGCAGCCCGTCTAATAGCAATCAGCCCCAGCATTTT
CDR3 protein: CASSPSNSNQPQHF

J gene: TRBJ1-1
D gene: NA
V gene: TRBV5-8
CDR3 DNA: TGTGCCAGCAGCCCGTTCACTGAAGCTTTCTTT
CDR3 protein: CASSPFTEAFF

J gene: TRBJ1-5
D gene: TRBD1
V gene: TRBV5-5
CDR3 DNA: TGTGCCAGCAGCTTGGGCCACAGGGGCGGACAGCCCCAGCATTTT
CDR3 protein: CASSLGHRGGQPQHF

J gene: TRBJ1-5
D gene: NA
V gene: TRBV19
CDR3 DNA: TGTGCCAGTAGTAGTGGACAGTACGATCAGCCCCAGCATTTT
CDR3 protein: CASSSGQYDQPQHF

J gene: TRBJ2-7
D gene: NA
V gene: TRBV6-5
CDR3 DNA: TGTGCCAGCAGTGAATTGGACTTTGTGAGAATCTACTTC
CDR3 protein: CASSELDFVRIYF

J gene: TRBJ2-1
D gene: NA
V gene: TRBV29-1
CDR3 DNA: TGCAGCGTTTATCCGGGACTGAGCTCCTACAATGAGCAGTTCTTC
CDR3 protein: CSVYPGLSSYNEQFF

J gene: TRBJ1-2
D gene: NA
V gene: TRBV19
CDR3 DNA: TGTGCCAGTAGACGGGGTCTTTATGGCTACACCTTC
CDR3 protein: CASRRGLYGYTF

J gene: TRBJ1-1
D gene: NA
V gene: TRBV28
CDR3 DNA: TGTGCCAGCAGTGCCTCGCAGGGTCTAGGAACTGAAGCTTTCTTT
CDR3 protein: CASSASQGLGTEAFF

J gene: TRBJ2-1
D gene: NA
V gene: TRBV5-3
CDR3 DNA: TGTGCCAGAAGCTTGAGGGCAGGGAACAATGAGCAGTTCTTC
CDR3 protein: CARSLRAGNNEQFF

J gene: TRBJ1-1
D gene: TRBD1
V gene: TRBV5-1
CDR3 DNA: TGCGCCAGCAGCCCGGGGACAGCCTCCGTGATGAACACTGAAGCTTTCTTT
CDR3 protein: CASSPGTASVMNTEAFF

J gene: TRBJ2-1
D gene: TRBD2
V gene: TRBV5-1
CDR3 DNA: TGCGCCAGCAGCCGACTAGCGGGCGGCAATGAGCAGTTCTTC
CDR3 protein: CASSRLAGGNEQFF

J gene: TRBJ1-4
D gene: NA
V gene: TRBV25-1
CDR3 DNA: TGTGCCAGCAGTGAACTGGAGGGCGCCGGGTATGAAAAACTGTTTTTT
CDR3 protein: CASSELEGAGYEKLFF

J gene: TRBJ2-6
D gene: NA
V gene: TRBV5-1
CDR3 DNA: TGCGCCAGCAGCTTTCTAGCGATTGGGGCCAACGTCCTGACTTTC
CDR3 protein: CASSFLAIGANVLTF

J gene: TRBJ1-5
D gene: NA
V gene: TRBV19
CDR3 DNA: TGTGCCAGTAAGGGGAATAGCAATCAGCCCCAGCATTTT
CDR3 protein: CASKGNSNQPQHF